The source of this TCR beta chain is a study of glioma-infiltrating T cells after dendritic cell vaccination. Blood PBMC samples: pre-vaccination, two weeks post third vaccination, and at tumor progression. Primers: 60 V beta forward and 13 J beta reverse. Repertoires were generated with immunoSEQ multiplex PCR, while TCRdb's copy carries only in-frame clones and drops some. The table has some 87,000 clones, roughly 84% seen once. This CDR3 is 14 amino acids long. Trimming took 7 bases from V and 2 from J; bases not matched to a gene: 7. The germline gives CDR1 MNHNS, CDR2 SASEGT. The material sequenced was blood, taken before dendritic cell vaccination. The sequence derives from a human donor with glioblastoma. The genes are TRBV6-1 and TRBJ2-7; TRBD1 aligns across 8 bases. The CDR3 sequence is CASIPGQVTYEQYF. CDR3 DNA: TGTGCCAGCATTCCGGGACAGGTAACCTACGAGCAGTACTTC.